The 21 T cell receptor beta chains in this list originate from one sample, sequenced in a study of CD8 T cells in Susac syndrome. With random hexamers, about 0.5 to 1 ug RNA was reverse transcribed. TCRdb itself ran the immunoSEQ multiplex PCR reads through MiXCR, one entry per CDR3 protein. The sample records approximately 160,000 distinct CDR3 sequences, approximately 95% being singletons. The material sequenced was CD4+ T cells from PBMCs. Receptors were obtained from a human donor with Susac syndrome.

This chain connects TRBV29-1 to TRBJ2-1, with D possibly matching TRBD2 (6 bases). The CDR3 has 18 amino acids. Trimming shortened V by 0 bases and J by 3 bases, and 21 bases separated the two germline ends. Germline CDR1 and CDR2: SQVTM and ANQGSEA. CDR3: CSVEDAGLQSFRYNEQFF. For the CDR3, the DNA is TGCAGCGTTGAAGATGCGGGGTTACAGTCCTTTCGCTACAATGAGCAGTTCTTC.

The genes are TRBV18 and TRBJ2-7; 7 bases are shared with TRBD1. The germline V gene encodes CDR1 KGHSH and CDR2 LQKENI. Trimming removed 6 bases from V and 0 bases from J; junction bases left unmatched: 8. The CDR3 is 15 amino acids. The CDR3 region is CASSPGTAVSYEQYF. As DNA, the CDR3 is TGTGCCAGCTCCCCCGGGACAGCAGTCTCCTACGAGCAGTACTTC.

In this sample, this clonotype turned up once. The V gene is TRBV2, the J gene TRBJ2-5; 8 positions match TRBD2. The CDR3 has 14 residues. V gave up 0 bases and J gave up 7 bases; unmatched junction bases: 4. Germline assignment: CDR1 SNHLY and CDR2 FYNNEI. The DNA for the CDR3 is TGTGCCAGCAGTGAAGCAAGCGGGGGTGTGACCCAGTACTTC. Its protein product is CASSEASGGVTQYF.

The table lists this clonotype with a count of one. The V and J genes are TRBV7-8 and TRBJ2-7; D uncertain. CDR3 length: 14 amino acids. CDR1 and CDR2 (germline): SGHVS, FQNEAQ. The V end was cut by 1 base, the J end by 2 bases, with 9 bases between. The CDR3 spells CASSLGVRTYEQYF. The CDR3 bases are TGTGCCAGCAGCTTAGGTGTGAGGACCTACGAGCAGTACTTC.

The chain has TRBV30 and TRBJ2-1; D is unclear. V was pared by 0 bases and J by 13 bases, with 10 bases between. The germline CDR1 and CDR2 sequences are GTSNPN and SVGIG (reference sequence). This CDR3 contains 11 residues. This CDR3 reads CAWSVNWVQFF. Here the CDR3 DNA reads TGTGCCTGGAGTGTAAACTGGGTTCAGTTCTTC.

This chain joins TRBV20-1 and TRBJ1-5; no definite D call. Germline V gene data show CDR1 as DFQATT and CDR2 as SNEGSKA (reference sequence). The ends were cut back, 3 bases at V and 6 bases at J, with 15 bases in the middle. The CDR3 is made up of 14 amino acids. The CDR3 DNA sequence: TGCAGTGCTAGTGTGCGGGGAGAGGGTCAGCCCCAGCATTTT. Protein sequence: CSASVRGEGQPQHF.

This clonotype has only one observation. This chain's CDR3 is CASSLALDLLGDTQYF. The CDR3 region has the DNA TGCGCCAGCAGCTTGGCCCTCGACCTGCTGGGAGATACGCAGTATTTT. V usage is TRBV5-1 and J usage is TRBJ2-3, with D uncertain. The V gene lost 0 bases and the J gene lost 5 bases, with 16 bases spanning the gap. Germline CDR1 is SGHRS and CDR2 is YFSETQ. There are 16 residues in the CDR3.

In its sample, this clonotype was seen once. The genes are TRBV20-1 and TRBJ2-7, with 13 bases lining up with TRBD2. This CDR3 spans 15 amino acids. The ends lost 8 bases at V and 7 bases at J; junction bases unmatched: 14. CDR1 and CDR2 (germline): DFQATT, SNEGSKA (reference sequence). The CDR3: CSSRGLAGVSQEQYV. The CDR3 coding sequence is TGCAGTTCCAGAGGACTAGCGGGGGTGTCCCAAGAGCAGTACGTC.

J is TRBJ2-7 and V is TRBV29-1, with 7 positions matching TRBD1. CDR3 length: 15 residues. The V gene end was trimmed by 6 bases and the J gene end by 2 bases; junction bases not matched to a gene: 13. CDR1 and CDR2 (germline): SQVTM, ANQGSEA. The CDR3 is CSVRFRDRDPYEQYF. CDR3 DNA sequence: TGCAGCGTCCGCTTCCGGGACAGAGACCCCTACGAGCAGTACTTC.

This clonotype was observed a handful of times. The chain combines TRBV11-2 with TRBJ2-1; the match to TRBD2 covers 12 bases. The V and J ends lost 2 bases and 3 bases, in that order; junction bases with no gene match: 2. Per the germline V gene, CDR1 is SGHAT and CDR2 is FQNNGV. The CDR3 is 16 residues long. CDR3 amino acids: CASSLRLAGVYNEQFF. CDR3 nucleotides: TGTGCCAGCAGCTTAAGACTAGCGGGGGTCTACAATGAGCAGTTCTTC.

The genes are TRBV20-1 and TRBJ2-5; 10 bases agree with TRBD1. Germline CDR1 is DFQATT and CDR2 is SNEGSKA (reference sequence). The CDR3 sequence is 13 residues long. The CDR3 spells CSSTDRGPETQYF. The CDR3 nucleotides are TGCAGCTCCACTGACAGGGGGCCAGAGACCCAGTACTTC.

J is TRBJ2-7 and V is TRBV18, with 11 bases matching TRBD2. In germline, CDR1 is KGHSH, CDR2 LQKENI. The CDR3 is 15 amino acids. Trimming at V came to 6 bases and at J to 1 base, leaving 5 bases not matched to a gene. CDR3 loop: CASSSGTSGSYEQYF. The CDR3 DNA reads TGTGCCAGCTCGTCCGGGACTAGCGGTTCCTACGAGCAGTACTTC.

This clonotype was seen once. The chain combines TRBV30 with TRBJ2-6; 7 positions match TRBD1. Unmatched junction bases numbered 6, after V lost 4 bases and J lost 0 bases. Germline lookup yields CDR1 GTSNPN and CDR2 SVGIG (reference sequence). The CDR3 consists of 16 residues. CDR3 sequence: CAWNRGVSSGANVLTF. The CDR3 nucleotides are TGTGCCTGGAACAGGGGCGTTTCCTCTGGGGCCAACGTCCTGACTTTC. Complete variable domain (other parts from reference TRBV30 and TRBJ2-6): SQTIHQWPATLVQPVGSPLSLECTVEGTSNPNLYWYRQAAGRGLQLLFYSVGIGQISSEVPQNLSASRPQDRQFILSSKKLLLSDSGFYLCAWNRGVSSGANVLTFGAGSRLTVL.

Only one count was recorded for this clonotype. This rearrangement joins TRBV15 to TRBJ2-4, with 7 bases that match TRBD2. The germline V gene encodes CDR1 LNHNV and CDR2 YYDKDF (reference sequence). The CDR3 has 15 residues. Unmatched junction bases numbered 12, after V lost 5 bases and J lost 8 bases. The CDR3 nucleotides read TGTGCCACCAGCGGCGTCCGGGCGGGGAGGGACATTCAGTACTTC. Residues: CATSGVRAGRDIQYF.

The CDR3 here is CATSAVRTGGVRSSYNEQFF. The CDR3 nucleotides read TGTGCCACCAGTGCCGTCCGGACAGGGGGCGTACGGAGCTCCTACAATGAGCAGTTCTTC. J is TRBJ2-1 and V is TRBV24-1; 11 bases are shared with TRBD1. Germline V lookup: CDR1 KGHDR, CDR2 SFDVKD. The CDR3 has 20 residues. After removal of 5 bases from V and 0 bases from J, the junction contained 14 bases not matched to a gene.

This rearrangement joins TRBV29-1 to TRBJ2-1; D unresolved. The CDR3 extends over 13 amino acids. Trimming pared 4 bases from V and 0 bases from J, leaving 7 bases between. The germline gives CDR1 SQVTM, CDR2 ANQGSEA. CDR3 in amino acids: CSVGVSSYNEQFF. The CDR3 bases are TGCAGCGTTGGAGTGAGCTCCTACAATGAGCAGTTCTTC.

The rearrangement links TRBV30 to TRBJ1-1; 7 nucleotides align to TRBD1. Germline CDR1 is GTSNPN and CDR2 is SVGIG (reference sequence). The CDR3 length is 13 residues. With V trimmed by 4 bases and J by 0 bases, 2 bases remained unmatched. The CDR3 spells CAWKTGMNTEAFF. In nucleotides, the CDR3 is TGTGCCTGGAAGACAGGGATGAACACTGAAGCTTTCTTT.

This sequence joins TRBV3-1 and TRBJ2-1; unclear D gene. Germline V gene lookup returns CDR1 LGHDT and CDR2 YNNKEL (reference sequence). There are 14 residues in the CDR3. V gave up 4 bases and J gave up 9 bases, with 16 bases separating them. Here the CDR3 reads CASSLIGSLAEQFF. For the CDR3, the DNA is TGTGCCAGCAGCCTAATAGGCTCCCTCGCTGAGCAGTTCTTC.

The chain recombines TRBV9 with TRBJ2-3; TRBD1 matches at 10 bases. The CDR3 runs 15 residues. With 0 bases clipped from V and 4 bases from J, the junction kept 2 bases outside the gene matches. Germline V gene data show CDR1 as SGDLS and CDR2 as YYNGEE. The CDR3 DNA reads TGTGCCAGCAGCGTAGGGGACAGGGGTGCAGATACGCAGTATTTT. It encodes CASSVGDRGADTQYF.

This sequence joins TRBV7-2 and TRBJ1-1, with 10 bases identical to TRBD1. There are 14 residues in the CDR3. V was pared by 5 bases and J by 5 bases, with 5 bases of the junction left unmatched. CDR1 SGHTA and CDR2 FQGNSA come from the germline V gene. The CDR3 sequence: CASSPDRGWTEAFF. DNA of the CDR3: TGTGCCAGCAGCCCGGACAGGGGGTGGACTGAAGCTTTCTTT.

V gene TRBV20-1 combines with J gene TRBJ2-2, with 8 bases matching TRBD2. Germline CDR1 and CDR2: DFQATT and SNEGSKA (reference sequence). The CDR3 sequence is 16 residues long. The V and J ends lost 3 bases and 4 bases, in that order; junction bases with no gene match: 10. The CDR3 DNA is TGCAGTGCTAGTCCCCGGGGCGGGAGGTTCACCGGGGAGCTGTTTTTT. Protein product: CSASPRGGRFTGELFF.